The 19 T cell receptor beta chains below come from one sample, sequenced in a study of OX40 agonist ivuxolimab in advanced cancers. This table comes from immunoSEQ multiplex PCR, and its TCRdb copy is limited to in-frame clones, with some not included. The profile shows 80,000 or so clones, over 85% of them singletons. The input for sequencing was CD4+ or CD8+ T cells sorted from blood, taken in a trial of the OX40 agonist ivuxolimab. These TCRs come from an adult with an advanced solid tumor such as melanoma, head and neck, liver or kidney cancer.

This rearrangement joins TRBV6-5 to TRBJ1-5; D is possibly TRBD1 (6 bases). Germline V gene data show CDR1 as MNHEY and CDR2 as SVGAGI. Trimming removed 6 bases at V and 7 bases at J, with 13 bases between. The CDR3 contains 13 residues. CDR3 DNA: TGTGCCAGCAGCAGCTACAGGGAGCAGCCCCAGCATTTT. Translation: CASSSYREQPQHF.

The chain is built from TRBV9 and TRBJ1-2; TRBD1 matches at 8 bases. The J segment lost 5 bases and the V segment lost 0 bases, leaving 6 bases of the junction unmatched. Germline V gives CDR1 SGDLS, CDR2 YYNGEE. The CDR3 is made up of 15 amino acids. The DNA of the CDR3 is TGTGCCAGCAGCGTAGCAAGCCGGACAGGGTATGGCTACACCTTC. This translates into CASSVASRTGYGYTF.

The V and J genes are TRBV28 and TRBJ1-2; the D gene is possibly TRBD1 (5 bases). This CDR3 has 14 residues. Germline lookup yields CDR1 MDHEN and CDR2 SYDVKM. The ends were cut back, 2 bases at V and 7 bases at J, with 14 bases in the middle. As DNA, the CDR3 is TGTGCCAGCAGTTTAGCGGACATGAGGAGTGGCTACACCTTC. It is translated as CASSLADMRSGYTF.

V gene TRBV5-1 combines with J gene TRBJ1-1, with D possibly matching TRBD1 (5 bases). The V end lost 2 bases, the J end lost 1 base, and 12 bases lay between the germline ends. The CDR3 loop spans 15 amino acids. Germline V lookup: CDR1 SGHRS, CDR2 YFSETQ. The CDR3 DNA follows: TGCGCCAGCAGCTTAATGGGACCCCCGAACACTGAAGCTTTCTTT. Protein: CASSLMGPPNTEAFF.

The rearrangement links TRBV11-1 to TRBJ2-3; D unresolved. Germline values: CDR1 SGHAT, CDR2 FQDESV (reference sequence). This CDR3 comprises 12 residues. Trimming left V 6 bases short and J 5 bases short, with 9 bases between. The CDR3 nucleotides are TGTGCCAGCAGAGGGATTGGAGATACGCAGTATTTT. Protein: CASRGIGDTQYF.

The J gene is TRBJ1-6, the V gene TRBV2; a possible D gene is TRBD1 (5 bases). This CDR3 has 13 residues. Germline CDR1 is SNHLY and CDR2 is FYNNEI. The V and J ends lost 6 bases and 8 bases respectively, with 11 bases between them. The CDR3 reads CASRGTADSPLHF. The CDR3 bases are TGTGCCAGCAGGGGGACGGCGGATTCACCCCTCCACTTT.

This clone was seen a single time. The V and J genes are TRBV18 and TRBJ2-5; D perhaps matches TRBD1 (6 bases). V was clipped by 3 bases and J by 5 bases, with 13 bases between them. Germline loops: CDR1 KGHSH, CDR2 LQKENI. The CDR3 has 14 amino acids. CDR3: CASSPTRDTETQYF. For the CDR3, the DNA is TGTGCCAGCTCACCTACTCGGGACACCGAGACCCAGTACTTC.

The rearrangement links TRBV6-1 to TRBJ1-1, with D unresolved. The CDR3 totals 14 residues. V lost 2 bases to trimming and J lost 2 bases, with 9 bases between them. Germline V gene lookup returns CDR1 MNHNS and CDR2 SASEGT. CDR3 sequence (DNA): TGTGCCAGCAGTGAACTCACGGCAAACACTGAAGCTTTCTTT. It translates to CASSELTANTEAFF.

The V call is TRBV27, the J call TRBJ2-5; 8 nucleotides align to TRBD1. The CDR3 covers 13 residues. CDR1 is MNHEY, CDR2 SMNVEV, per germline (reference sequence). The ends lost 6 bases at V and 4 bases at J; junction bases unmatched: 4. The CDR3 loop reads CASRPTGGETQYF. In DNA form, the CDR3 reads TGTGCCAGCAGGCCCACAGGGGGAGAGACCCAGTACTTC.

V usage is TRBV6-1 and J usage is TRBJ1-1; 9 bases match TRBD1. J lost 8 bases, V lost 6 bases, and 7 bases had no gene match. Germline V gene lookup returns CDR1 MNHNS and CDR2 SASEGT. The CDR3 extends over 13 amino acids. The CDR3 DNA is TGTGCCAGCAGCCCGACAGGGGGACCCGAAGCTTTCTTT. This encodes CASSPTGGPEAFF.

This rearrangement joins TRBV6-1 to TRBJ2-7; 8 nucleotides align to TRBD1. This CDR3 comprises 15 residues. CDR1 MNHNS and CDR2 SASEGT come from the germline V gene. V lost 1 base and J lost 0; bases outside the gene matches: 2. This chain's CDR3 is CASSEEGQASYEQYF. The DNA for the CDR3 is TGTGCCAGCAGTGAAGAGGGACAGGCCTCCTACGAGCAGTACTTC.

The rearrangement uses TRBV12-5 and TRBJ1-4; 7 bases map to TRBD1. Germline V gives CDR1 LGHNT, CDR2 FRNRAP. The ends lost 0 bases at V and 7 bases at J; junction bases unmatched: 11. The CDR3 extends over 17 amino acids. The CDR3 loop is CASGLVLGTVSGEKLFF. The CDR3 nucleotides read TGTGCTAGTGGTTTGGTACTTGGGACAGTTTCAGGTGAAAAACTGTTTTTT.

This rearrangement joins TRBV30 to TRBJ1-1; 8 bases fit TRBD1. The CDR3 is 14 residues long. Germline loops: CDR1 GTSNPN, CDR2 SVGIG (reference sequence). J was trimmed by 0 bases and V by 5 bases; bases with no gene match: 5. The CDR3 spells CAWDRGALNTEAFF. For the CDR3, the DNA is TGTGCCTGGGACAGGGGAGCTCTGAACACTGAAGCTTTCTTT.

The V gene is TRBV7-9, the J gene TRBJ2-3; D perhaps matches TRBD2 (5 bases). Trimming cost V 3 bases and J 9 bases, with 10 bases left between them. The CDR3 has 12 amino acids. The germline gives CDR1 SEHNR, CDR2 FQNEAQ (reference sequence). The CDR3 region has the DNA TGTGCCAGCAGCTTGGGCGGAGGCACGCAGTATTTT. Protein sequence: CASSLGGGTQYF.

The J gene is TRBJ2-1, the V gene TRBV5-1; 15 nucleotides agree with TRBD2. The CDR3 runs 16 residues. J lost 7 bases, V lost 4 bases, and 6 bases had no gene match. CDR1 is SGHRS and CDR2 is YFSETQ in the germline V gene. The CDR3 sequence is CASSPGLAGGHNEQFF. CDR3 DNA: TGCGCCAGCAGCCCGGGACTAGCGGGGGGCCATAATGAGCAGTTCTTC. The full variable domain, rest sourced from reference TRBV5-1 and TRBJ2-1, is KAGVTQTPRYLIKTRGQQVTLSCSPISGHRSVSWYQQTPGQGLQFLFEYFSETQRNKGNFPGRFSGRQFSNSRSEMNVSTLELGDSALYLCASSPGLAGGHNEQFFGPGTRLTVL.

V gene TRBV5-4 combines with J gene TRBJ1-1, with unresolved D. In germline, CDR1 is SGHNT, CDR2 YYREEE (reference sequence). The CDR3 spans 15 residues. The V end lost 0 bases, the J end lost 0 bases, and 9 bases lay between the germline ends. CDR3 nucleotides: TGTGCCAGCAGCTTGGACGGGCGCATGAACACTGAAGCTTTCTTT. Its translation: CASSLDGRMNTEAFF.

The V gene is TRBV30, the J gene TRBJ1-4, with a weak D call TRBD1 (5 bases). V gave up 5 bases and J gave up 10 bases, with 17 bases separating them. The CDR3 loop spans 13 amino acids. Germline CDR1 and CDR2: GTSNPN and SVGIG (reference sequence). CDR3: CAWLEGARGKLFF. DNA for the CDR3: TGTGCCTGGTTAGAAGGAGCTAGGGGAAAACTGTTTTTT.

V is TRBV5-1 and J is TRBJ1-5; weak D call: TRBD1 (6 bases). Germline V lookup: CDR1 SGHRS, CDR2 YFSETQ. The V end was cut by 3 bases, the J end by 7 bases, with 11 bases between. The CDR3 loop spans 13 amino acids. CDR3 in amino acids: CASSSTGSQPQHF. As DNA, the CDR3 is TGCGCCAGCAGCTCGACAGGATCGCAGCCCCAGCATTTT.

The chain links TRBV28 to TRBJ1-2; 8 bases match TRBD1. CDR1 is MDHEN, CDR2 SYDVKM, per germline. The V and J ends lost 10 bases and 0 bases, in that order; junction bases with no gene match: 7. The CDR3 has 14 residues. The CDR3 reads CAIRQGPTNYGYTF. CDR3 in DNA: TGTGCCATCCGACAGGGGCCGACTAACTATGGCTACACCTTC.